One sample yielded the 21 T cell receptor beta chains listed below, sequenced in a study of T-cell memory formation after mild COVID-19. TCRdb passed the 5' RACE reads through MiXCR, listing each CDR3 protein once. This table has hundreds of thousands of distinct CDR3 sequences, roughly 18% appearing once. The sample taken for sequencing was PBMCs or a T cell subset sorted from them (not recorded which). These receptors all stem from an adult woman who had mild COVID-19 (a few samples of this study predate the infection). Cell type and time point are not known.

The chain has TRBV7-3 and TRBJ1-2; 8 bases fit TRBD1. This CDR3 comprises 13 residues. Trimming at V came to 5 bases and at J to 8 bases, leaving 7 bases not matched to a gene. Germline CDR1 is SGHTA and CDR2 is FQGTGA. The CDR3 region is CASSERQGLGYTF. CDR3 nucleotides: TGTGCCAGCAGCGAAAGACAGGGGTTGGGCTACACCTTC.

The CDR3 DNA sequence: TGTGCCAGCAGTTACCCGGGGACTAACTACGAGCAGTACTTC. Residues: CASSYPGTNYEQYF. The rearrangement links TRBV6-2 or TRBV6-3 to TRBJ2-7, with 7 bases fitting TRBD2. J gave up 3 bases and V 2 bases, and 4 bases lay outside the gene matches. The CDR3 length is 14 residues. Germline values: CDR1 MNHEY, CDR2 SVGEGT.

V and J are TRBV7-9 and TRBJ2-5, with D hard to call. Trimming removed 4 bases at V and 5 bases at J, with 8 bases between. This CDR3 spans 12 amino acids. CDR1 is SEHNR, CDR2 FQNEAQ, per germline (reference sequence). The CDR3 coding sequence is TGTGCCAGCAGCTCCATGGGTGAGACCCAGTACTTC. It is translated as CASSSMGETQYF.

This clonotype has more than one count but fewer than ten. This chain links TRBV30 with TRBJ2-7; D is unresolved. The CDR3 covers 12 residues. The germline gives CDR1 GTSNPN, CDR2 SVGIG (reference sequence). V dropped 2 bases and J dropped 4 bases, with 9 bases sitting between them. CDR3 nucleotides: TGTGCCTGGAGTCCCATGGCGTACGAGCAGTACTTC. It encodes CAWSPMAYEQYF.

There are a few counts of this clonotype. The chain has TRBV7-8 and TRBJ2-5; D unclear. CDR1 is SGHVS and CDR2 is FQNEAQ in the germline V gene. The CDR3 length is 12 residues. V was shortened by 7 bases and J by 4 bases, with 10 bases between the two germline ends. DNA for the CDR3: TGTGCCAGCACCCGGGCTTTAGAGACCCAGTACTTC. Residues: CASTRALETQYF.

This clonotype was observed at least ten times. The chain links TRBV12-3 or TRBV12-4 to TRBJ2-7; 8 bases line up with TRBD2. The CDR3 spans 14 residues. J gave up 3 bases and V 5 bases, and 6 bases lay outside the gene matches. The CDR3 reads CASSDPGTSYEQYF. The CDR3 nucleotides read TGTGCCAGCAGTGACCCCGGGACTAGCTACGAGCAGTACTTC.

J is TRBJ2-7 and V is TRBV5-1; D is possibly TRBD1 (5 bases). V was trimmed by 5 bases and J by 1 base, leaving 10 bases between them. The CDR3 length is 13 residues. Germline V lookup: CDR1 SGHRS, CDR2 YFSETQ. The CDR3 sequence is CASRTAGSYEQYF. The CDR3 DNA reads TGCGCCAGCAGGACAGCAGGGTCCTACGAGCAGTACTTC.

This clonotype has a count of ten or more. This chain joins TRBV6-6 and TRBJ2-3; 8 bases match TRBD2. The CDR3 spans 15 residues. V lost 2 bases and J lost 5; bases outside the gene matches: 6. Germline loops: CDR1 MNHNY, CDR2 SVGAGI (reference sequence). The CDR3 protein is CASSYSRREEDTQYF. The DNA for the CDR3 is TGTGCCAGCAGTTACAGTCGGCGGGAGGAAGATACGCAGTATTTT.

The chain is built from TRBV5-1 and TRBJ1-6; 8 bases match TRBD1. Trimming cost V 4 bases and J 7 bases; bases outside gene matches: 4. The CDR3 sequence is 14 residues long. Germline CDR1 and CDR2: SGHRS and YFSETQ. The CDR3 region is CASSQTGDNSPLHF. The CDR3 DNA follows: TGCGCCAGCAGCCAGACAGGGGACAATTCACCCCTCCACTTT.

This chain uses TRBV20-1 with TRBJ1-1; D might be TRBD1 (5 bases). V gave up 6 bases and J gave up 4 bases, with 18 bases separating them. The CDR3 loop spans 14 amino acids. The V gene's germline CDR1 is DFQATT and CDR2 SNEGSKA (reference sequence). The chain's CDR3 is CSARRERGGTEAFF. CDR3 nucleotides: TGCAGTGCCCGTAGGGAGAGGGGCGGCACTGAAGCTTTCTTT.

The rearrangement joins TRBV7-2 to TRBJ2-7; D perhaps matches TRBD2 (6 bases). V gave up 1 base and J gave up 2 bases, with 15 bases separating them. The CDR3 has 16 amino acids. In germline, CDR1 is SGHTA, CDR2 FQGNSA. CDR3 coding DNA: TGTGCCAGCAGCTTAGGTTCGGCTAGCGCCACCTACGAGCAGTACTTC. It codes for CASSLGSASATYEQYF.

This clonotype was counted between two and nine times. The genes are TRBV7-2 and TRBJ2-2; TRBD2 aligns across 13 bases. The CDR3 extends over 20 amino acids. The germline CDR1 and CDR2 sequences are SGHTA and FQGNSA. V shed 4 bases, J shed 6 bases, and the junction held 17 bases outside the gene matches. The CDR3 bases are TGTGCCAGCAGCTCCGGGACTAGCGGGAACCCCAGGATATTCGCCGGGGAGCTGTTTTTT. Protein product: CASSSGTSGNPRIFAGELFF.

The rearrangement uses TRBV7-2 and TRBJ1-3; D perhaps matches TRBD1 (6 bases). The V gene lost 6 bases and the J gene lost 4 bases, with 13 bases spanning the gap. The CDR3 covers 14 residues. The germline gives CDR1 SGHTA, CDR2 FQGNSA. The chain's CDR3 is CASRHREQGNTIYF. CDR3 coding DNA: TGTGCCAGCAGGCACAGGGAGCAGGGAAACACCATATATTTT.

This clonotype was detected a few times. V and J are TRBV9 and TRBJ2-1, with 7 bases that match TRBD2. Germline trimming cut 0 bases from V and 5 bases from J; bases unmatched to any gene: 11. In germline, CDR1 is SGDLS, CDR2 YYNGEE. CDR3 length: 17 amino acids. CDR3 protein: CASSVALGLAVNNEQFF. In DNA form, the CDR3 reads TGTGCCAGCAGCGTAGCCCTAGGGCTAGCGGTGAACAATGAGCAGTTCTTC.

This clonotype appeared a few times. V usage is TRBV4-3 and J usage is TRBJ2-5; D not certain. V was trimmed by 3 bases and J by 4 bases, leaving 12 bases between them. The CDR3 covers 14 residues. Per the germline V gene, CDR1 is LGHNA and CDR2 is YSLEER. The CDR3 coding sequence is TGCGCCAGCAGCCACCACTACTTAGGAGAGACCCAGTACTTC. Its protein is CASSHHYLGETQYF.

The chain combines TRBV19 with TRBJ2-1; TRBD2 matches at 10 bases. V shed 2 bases and J 5 bases; nucleotides not matched to a gene: 3. This CDR3 has 15 amino acids. Germline lookup yields CDR1 LNHDA and CDR2 SQIVND (reference sequence). The CDR3 DNA is TGTGCCAGTAGTATAAGTAGCGGGGGGAACAATGAGCAGTTCTTC. It codes for CASSISSGGNNEQFF.

The V and J genes are TRBV4-1 and TRBJ1-1; TRBD1 matches 7 bases. CDR3 length: 15 amino acids. J lost 0 bases, V lost 5 bases, and 6 bases had no gene match. Germline values: CDR1 MGHRA, CDR2 YSYEKL. The CDR3 bases are TGCGCCAGCAGCGTAACGACAGGGTTGAACACTGAAGCTTTCTTT. It codes for CASSVTTGLNTEAFF.

This rearrangement joins TRBV24-1 to TRBJ2-5; TRBD1 might be the D (5 bases). The CDR3 runs to 15 residues. Germline CDR1 reads KGHDR; CDR2 reads SFDVKD. Trimming stripped 4 bases from V and 3 bases from J, with 14 bases between. The CDR3, as DNA: TGTGCCACCAGTGACCCCGACAGAGACAAAGAGACCCAGTACTTC. Its translation is CATSDPDRDKETQYF.

V is TRBV21-1 and J is TRBJ2-7; TRBD1, as called in the table, went unchecked against the DNA. TRBV21-1 is a known pseudogene. The CDR3 is 16 residues long. CDR3 loop: CASSKWGPIVLYEQYF. CDR3 DNA: TGTGCCAGCAGCAAATGGGGGCCTATAGTCCTATACGAGCAGTACTTC.

The chain carries TRBV30 and TRBJ1-5; D gene unclear. With 4 bases removed from V and 0 bases from J, the gap between germline ends came to 10 bases. Germline assignment: CDR1 GTSNPN and CDR2 SVGIG (reference sequence). This CDR3 comprises 14 residues. The CDR3 sequence is CAWKSLYSNQPQHF. The CDR3 DNA reads as TGTGCCTGGAAATCCCTTTATAGCAATCAGCCCCAGCATTTT.

This chain links TRBV4-1 with TRBJ2-7, with D hard to call. CDR1 and CDR2 from the germline V gene are MGHRA and YSYEKL. The CDR3 extends over 14 amino acids. Trimming shortened V by 0 bases and J by 4 bases, and 10 bases separated the two germline ends. The CDR3 region has the DNA TGCGCCAGCAGCCAAGATACCCCTAGATACGAGCAGTACTTC. Its protein product is CASSQDTPRYEQYF.